This T cell receptor beta chain derives from a study of T cell repertoires in cytomegalovirus infection. Across the whole study: Both a matching HLA type and CMV infection were indicated by public TCR beta signatures. Study results and caveats: Cumulative public TCR beta family frequency identified CMV carriers with the relevant HLA. Predominance within the ex vivo response was attributable to HLA-C-restricted CMV-specific TCR beta clonotypes.

With regard to this clonotype: What it binds is unknown.

In TCRdb, the reads were re-called with MiXCR into one record per CDR3 protein. This sample has roughly 500,000 distinct CDR3 sequences, with approximately 15% found just once. Trimming at V came to 6 bases and at J to 5 bases, leaving 2 bases not matched to a gene. The CDR3 runs to 13 residues. CDR1 and CDR2 from the germline V gene are SQVTM and ANQGSEA. The source material was CD8+ T cells from PBMCs. The chain employs TRBV29-1 and TRBJ2-1, with 12 bases that match TRBD2. The sequence came from a human donor in good health (CMV status not recorded). Some clones in this sample may be carry-over from other donors' samples. The DNA for the CDR3 is TGCAGCGTGCGGACTAGCGGGGACAATGAGCAGTTCTTC. Encoded protein: CSVRTSGDNEQFF.